This T cell receptor beta chain was captured by sequencing in a study of T cells expressing NK-cell markers. TCRdb reanalyzed the 5' RACE reads, giving one entry per CDR3 protein sequence and no DNA. This table holds 550,000 to 600,000 distinct CDR3 sequences. The germline V gene has CDR1 SQVTM and CDR2 ANQGSEA. The CDR3 loop spans 12 amino acids. The genes are TRBV29-1 and TRBJ1-1; lacking DNA, the TRBD1 call made by TCRdb goes unchecked. The TCR comes from a young man in good health. The sample comprised blood T cells: a sorted CD56 or NKG2C T cell subset, CD4+ or CD8+ T cells, or bulk PBMC T cells (not recorded which). The CDR3 is CSASRGGSEAFF. Based on the CDR3 plus reference TRBV29-1 and TRBJ1-1, the full variable domain is SAVISQKPSRDICQRGTSLTIQCQVDSQVTMMFWYRQQPGQSLTLIATANQGSEATYESGFVIDKFPISRPNLTFSTLTVSNMSPEDSSIYLCSASRGGSEAFFGQGTRLTVV.